The clone carrying this TCR beta chain was counted ten times or more. Germline values: CDR1 LGHDT, CDR2 YNNKEL (reference sequence). The CDR3 runs 13 residues. Trimming pared 2 bases from V and 10 bases from J, leaving 12 bases between. This specimen belongs to a study of T cells in Graves' hyperthyroidism and ophthalmopathy. Researchers amplified the TCR beta CDR3 regions from RNA transcripts. The TCR CDR3 first-round RT-PCR relied on the HTBI primer set. TCRdb ran MiXCR on the multiplex PCR reads and lists one entry per CDR3 protein. The sample yields around 420,000 distinct CDR3 sequences, 15% to 19% seen once.

This sequence originates from a woman between 18 and 30 years old with Graves' hyperthyroidism. V is TRBV3-1 and J is TRBJ2-1; no clear D. The sample taken for sequencing was blood. CDR3 in DNA: TGTGCCAGCAGCCAATTCAAGTTGGAGGAGCAGTTCTTC. Protein sequence: CASSQFKLEEQFF.